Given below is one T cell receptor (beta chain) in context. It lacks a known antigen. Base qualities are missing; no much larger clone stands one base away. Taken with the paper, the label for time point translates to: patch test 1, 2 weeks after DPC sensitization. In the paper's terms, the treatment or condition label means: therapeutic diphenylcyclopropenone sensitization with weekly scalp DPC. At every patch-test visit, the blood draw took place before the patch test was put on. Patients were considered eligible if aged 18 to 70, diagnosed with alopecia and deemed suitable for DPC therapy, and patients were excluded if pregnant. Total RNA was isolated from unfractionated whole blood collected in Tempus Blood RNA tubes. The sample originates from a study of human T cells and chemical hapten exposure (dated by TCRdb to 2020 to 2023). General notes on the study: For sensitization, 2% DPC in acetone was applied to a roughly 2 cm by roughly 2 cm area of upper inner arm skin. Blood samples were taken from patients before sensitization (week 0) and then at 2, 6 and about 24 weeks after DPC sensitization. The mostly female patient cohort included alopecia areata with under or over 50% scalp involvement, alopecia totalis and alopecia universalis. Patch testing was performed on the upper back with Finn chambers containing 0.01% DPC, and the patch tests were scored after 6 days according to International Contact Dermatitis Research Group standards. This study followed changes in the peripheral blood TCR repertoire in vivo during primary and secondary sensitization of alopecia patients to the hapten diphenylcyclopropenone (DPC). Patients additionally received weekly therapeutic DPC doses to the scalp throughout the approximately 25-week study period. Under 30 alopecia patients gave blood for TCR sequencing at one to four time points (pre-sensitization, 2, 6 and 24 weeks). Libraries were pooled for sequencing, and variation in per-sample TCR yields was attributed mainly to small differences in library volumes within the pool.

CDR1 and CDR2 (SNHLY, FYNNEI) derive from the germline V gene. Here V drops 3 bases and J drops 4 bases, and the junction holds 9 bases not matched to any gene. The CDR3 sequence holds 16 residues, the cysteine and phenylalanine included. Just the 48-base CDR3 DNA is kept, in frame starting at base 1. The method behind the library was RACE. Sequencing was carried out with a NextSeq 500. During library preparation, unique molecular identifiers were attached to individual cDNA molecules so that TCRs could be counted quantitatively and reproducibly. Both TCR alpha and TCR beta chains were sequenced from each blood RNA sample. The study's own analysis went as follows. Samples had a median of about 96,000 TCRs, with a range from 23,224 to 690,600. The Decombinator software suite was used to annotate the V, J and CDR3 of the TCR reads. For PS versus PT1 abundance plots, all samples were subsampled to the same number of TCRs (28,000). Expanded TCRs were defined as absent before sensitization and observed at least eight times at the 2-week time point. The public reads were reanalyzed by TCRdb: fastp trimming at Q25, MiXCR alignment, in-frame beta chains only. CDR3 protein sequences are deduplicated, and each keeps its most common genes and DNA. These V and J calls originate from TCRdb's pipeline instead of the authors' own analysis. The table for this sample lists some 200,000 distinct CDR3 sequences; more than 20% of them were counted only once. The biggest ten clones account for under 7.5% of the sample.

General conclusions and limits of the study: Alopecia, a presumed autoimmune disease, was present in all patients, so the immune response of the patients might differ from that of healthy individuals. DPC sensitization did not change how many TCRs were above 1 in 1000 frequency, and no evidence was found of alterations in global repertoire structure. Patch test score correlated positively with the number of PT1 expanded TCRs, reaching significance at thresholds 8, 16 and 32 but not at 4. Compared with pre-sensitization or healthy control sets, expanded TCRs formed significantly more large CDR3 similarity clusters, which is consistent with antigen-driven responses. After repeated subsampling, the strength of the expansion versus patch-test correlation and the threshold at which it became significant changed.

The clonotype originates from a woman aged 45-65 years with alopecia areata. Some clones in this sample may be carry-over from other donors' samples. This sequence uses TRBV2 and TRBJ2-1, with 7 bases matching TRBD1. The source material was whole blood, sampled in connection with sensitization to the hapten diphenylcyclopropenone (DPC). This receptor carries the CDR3 CASSEGRGRNYNEQFF. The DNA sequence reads TGTGCCAGCAGTGAGGGAAGGGGGCGCAATTACAATGAGCAGTTCTTC.